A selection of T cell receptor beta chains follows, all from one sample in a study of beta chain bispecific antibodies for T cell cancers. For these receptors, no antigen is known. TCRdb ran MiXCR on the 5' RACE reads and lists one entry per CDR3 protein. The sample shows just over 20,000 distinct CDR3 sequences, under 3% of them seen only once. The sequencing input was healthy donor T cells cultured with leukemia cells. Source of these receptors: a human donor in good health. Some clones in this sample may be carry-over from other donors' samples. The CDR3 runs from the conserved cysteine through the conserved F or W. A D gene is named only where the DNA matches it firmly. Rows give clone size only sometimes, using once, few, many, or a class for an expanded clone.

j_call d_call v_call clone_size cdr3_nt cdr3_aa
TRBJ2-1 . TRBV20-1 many TGCAGTGCCGCAGCAACAGGCAATGAGCAGTTCTTC CSAAATGNEQFF
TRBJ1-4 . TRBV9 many TGTGCCAGCAGCCCAGGGTTGACTTCGGGGGCGCATGGAGAAAAACTGTTTTTT CASSPGLTSGAHGEKLFF
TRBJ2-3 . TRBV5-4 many TGTGCCAGCAGCTTTTTTGGGACAGATACGCAGTATTTT CASSFFGTDTQYF
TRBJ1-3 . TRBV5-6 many TGTGCCAGCAGCTTGGCCATGGGGCTGATCGGAAACACCATATATTTT CASSLAMGLIGNTIYF
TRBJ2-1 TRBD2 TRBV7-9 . TGCGGGGGGAATGAGCAGTTCTTC CGGNEQFF
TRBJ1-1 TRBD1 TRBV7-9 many TGTGCCAGCAGCTTCACCGGGACAGGGCCGTACTTT CASSFTGTGPYF
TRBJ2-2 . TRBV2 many TGTGCCAGTAGGGACTGGGCGAACACCGGGGAGCTGTTTTTT CASRDWANTGELFF
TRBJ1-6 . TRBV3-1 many TGTGCCAGCAGCCAAGGATCTGGCACACCCCTCCACTTT CASSQGSGTPLHF
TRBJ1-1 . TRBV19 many TGTGCCAGTAGTATCGGTCAGAGCACTGAAGCTTTCTTT CASSIGQSTEAFF
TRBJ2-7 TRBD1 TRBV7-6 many TGTGCCAGCAGCTTAGAGGAGTCCGGGACAGGGAGCTACGAGCAGTACTTC CASSLEESGTGSYEQYF
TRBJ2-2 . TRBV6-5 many TGTGCCAGCAGTGTCCAACAGGAGAAGAACACCGGGGAGCTGTTTTTT CASSVQQEKNTGELFF
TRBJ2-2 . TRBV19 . TGTGCCAGTAGTATAGGTCCCGGGGAGCTGTTTTTT CASSIGPGELFF
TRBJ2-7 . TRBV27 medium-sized TGTGCCAGCAGTGAAACAGGGGAGGTGCAGTACTTC CASSETGEVQYF
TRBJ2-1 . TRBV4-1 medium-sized TGCGCCAGCAGCCAAGATCAAAGGGGGAGTGAGCAGTTCTTC CASSQDQRGSEQFF
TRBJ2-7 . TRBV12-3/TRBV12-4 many TGTGCCAGCAGCCAAACTAGCACCGACTACGAGCAGTACTTC CASSQTSTDYEQYF
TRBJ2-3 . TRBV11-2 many TGTGCCAGCAGCTTAGTCCAGGCAGATACGCAGTATTTT CASSLVQADTQYF